These 24 T cell receptor beta chains originate from one sample sequenced in a study of T cell repertoires in cytomegalovirus infection (dated by TCRdb to about 2019). Instrument on record: Illumina HiSeq 1500. TCRdb reprocessing: public reads trimmed at Q25 with fastp, clones called with MiXCR, in-frame beta chains kept. Each entry is one CDR3 protein sequence, shown with its most common DNA and genes. This sample comprises around 450,000 distinct CDR3 sequences, 11% of them detected only once. Jointly, the top ten make up roughly a tenth of the sample. Sequencing was performed on PBMCs. These receptor sequences come from a human donor in good health (CMV status not recorded). Some clones in this sample may be carry-over from other donors' samples.

V gene TRBV27 combines with J gene TRBJ2-7; maybe TRBD2 (5 bases). Trimming pared 3 bases from V and 6 bases from J, leaving 12 bases between. The germline gives CDR1 MNHEY, CDR2 SMNVEV (reference sequence). The CDR3 is 13 residues long. CDR3 in amino acids: CASSFSPRGEQYF. The CDR3 DNA follows: TGTGCCAGCAGTTTCTCCCCCCGGGGCGAGCAGTACTTC.

The chain has TRBV6-1 and TRBJ2-5; D remains unclear. Looked up from germline, CDR1 is MNHNS and CDR2 is SASEGT. CDR3 size: 13 residues. With 7 bases removed from V and 5 bases from J, the gap between germline ends came to 14 bases. This CDR3 is CASTLRVRETQYF. The CDR3 region has the DNA TGTGCCAGCACCCTACGGGTTCGGGAGACCCAGTACTTC.

This clonotype was found many times. The rearrangement links TRBV5-6 to TRBJ2-1, with 10 bases lining up with TRBD2. The CDR3 runs 16 residues. Germline values: CDR1 SGHDT, CDR2 YYEEEE. The ends lost 1 base at V and 1 base at J; junction bases unmatched: 2. In DNA, the CDR3 is TGTGCCAGCAGCTTGAGAGCGGGGGGGTCCTACAATGAGCAGTTCTTC. It is translated as CASSLRAGGSYNEQFF.

A remark on this clonotype: The CDR3 does not close with the conserved phenylalanine or tryptophan, likely indicating a read error. The V and J genes are TRBV7-9 and TRBJ1-5; D remains ambiguous. Trimming left V 3 bases short and J 12 bases short, with 15 bases between. CDR3 length: 13 residues. Germline V gives CDR1 SEHNR, CDR2 FQNEAQ (reference sequence). The CDR3 reads CASSFSGSSDQHS. For the CDR3, the DNA is TGTGCCAGCAGCTTTAGTGGGTCTTCTGACCAGCATTCT.

Ten or more counts support this clonotype. The chain recombines TRBV7-9 with TRBJ2-7; perhaps TRBD1 as D (6 bases). Germline CDR1 is SEHNR and CDR2 is FQNEAQ (reference sequence). V lost 3 bases and J lost 3, with 15 bases in between. This CDR3 contains 15 residues. In DNA form, the CDR3 reads TGTGCCAGCAGCTTCCGGGCACAGGGCTTCTACGAGCAGTACTTC. Its protein is CASSFRAQGFYEQYF.

The CDR3 loop is CASIPGHANTGELFF. CDR3 sequence (DNA): TGCGCCAGCATACCGGGACACGCGAACACCGGGGAGCTGTTTTTT. The genes are TRBV5-1 and TRBJ2-2; D might be TRBD1 (6 bases). The ends were cut back, 6 bases at V and 0 bases at J, with 12 bases in the middle. The CDR3 extends over 15 amino acids. Germline lookup yields CDR1 SGHRS and CDR2 YFSETQ.

This clonotype was seen a few times. The DNA of the CDR3 is TGCGCCAGCAGCTGGAACGGGGGAGCACACAATGAGCAGTTCTTC. It is translated as CASSWNGGAHNEQFF. The J gene is TRBJ2-1, the V gene TRBV5-1; tentative D call: TRBD2 (6 bases). V was cut by 3 bases and J by 5 bases, with 15 bases left in between. The CDR3 consists of 15 residues. CDR1 is SGHRS, CDR2 YFSETQ, per germline.

This clonotype was detected only a few times. This chain uses TRBV2 with TRBJ2-7; TRBD1 might be the D (7 bases). Trimming removed 6 bases at V and 3 bases at J, with 9 bases between. In germline, CDR1 is SNHLY, CDR2 FYNNEI. The CDR3 has 12 amino acids. The CDR3 here is CASSQGGYEQYF. The CDR3, as DNA: TGTGCCAGCAGCCAGGGGGGCTACGAGCAGTACTTC.

Many counts were recorded for this clonotype. The rearrangement uses TRBV2 and TRBJ1-4; D is possibly TRBD1 (6 bases). Trimming took off 6 bases at V and 0 bases at J, with 14 bases between the two ends. CDR3 length: 16 residues. The germline V gene has CDR1 SNHLY and CDR2 FYNNEI. CDR3 loop: CASSQQGPATNEKLFF. CDR3 in DNA: TGTGCCAGCAGCCAACAGGGCCCAGCAACTAATGAAAAACTGTTTTTT.

There are many counts of this clonotype. The genes are TRBV6-6 and TRBJ2-7; 11 bases match TRBD2. The CDR3 runs 15 residues. Trimming at V came to 3 bases and at J to 3 bases, leaving 4 bases not matched to a gene. Germline V gene lookup returns CDR1 MNHNY and CDR2 SVGAGI (reference sequence). CDR3 loop: CASSYPGLAGYEQYF. Written as DNA, the CDR3 is TGTGCCAGCAGTTATCCCGGACTAGCGGGCTACGAGCAGTACTTC.

The V call is TRBV6-2 or TRBV6-3, the J call TRBJ2-7; TRBD1 matches 7 bases. Germline V gives CDR1 MNHEY, CDR2 SVGEGT. There are 14 residues in the CDR3. V lost 3 bases, J lost 0 bases, and 2 bases stayed unmatched. This CDR3 is CASSYGTDSYEQYF. The DNA for the CDR3 is TGTGCCAGCAGTTATGGGACAGACTCCTACGAGCAGTACTTC.

This clonotype was seen repeatedly, ten times or more. This chain links TRBV7-9 with TRBJ2-1, with D perhaps assigned TRBD1 or TRBD2 (5 bases each). The CDR3 has 15 amino acids. V was clipped by 1 base and J by 2 bases, with 9 bases between them. CDR1 and CDR2 from the germline V gene are SEHNR and FQNEAQ (reference sequence). Here the CDR3 reads CASSLEEGPYNEQFF. CDR3 bases: TGTGCCAGCAGCTTAGAAGAGGGGCCCTACAATGAGCAGTTCTTC.

This clonotype was observed at least ten times. J is TRBJ1-2 and V is TRBV5-1; the D gene is possibly TRBD1 (6 bases). Trimming took off 1 base at V and 5 bases at J, with 15 bases between the two ends. The germline V gene has CDR1 SGHRS and CDR2 YFSETQ. The CDR3 contains 15 residues. The CDR3 DNA reads as TGCGCCAGCAGCTTGATGGGGTCGGGGGCTTATGGCTACACCTTC. It is translated as CASSLMGSGAYGYTF. The whole variable domain, remainder taken from reference TRBV5-1 and TRBJ1-2, is KAGVTQTPRYLIKTRGQQVTLSCSPISGHRSVSWYQQTPGQGLQFLFEYFSETQRNKGNFPGRFSGRQFSNSRSEMNVSTLELGDSALYLCASSLMGSGAYGYTFGSGTRLTVV.

The chain is built from TRBV15 and TRBJ1-5; TRBD1 might be the D (5 bases). CDR3 size: 12 residues. Trimming removed 9 bases at V and 4 bases at J, with 10 bases between. Germline V gene lookup returns CDR1 LNHNV and CDR2 YYDKDF (reference sequence). The DNA for the CDR3 is TGTGCCACGGGGGGTGGGAATCAGCCCCAGCATTTT. Protein sequence: CATGGGNQPQHF.

This clonotype was picked up a small number of times. The J gene is TRBJ2-6, the V gene TRBV28; the D gene is possibly TRBD1 (5 bases). Germline-derived CDR1 and CDR2 are MDHEN and SYDVKM. This CDR3 is 14 amino acids long. V lost 7 bases, J lost 1 base, and 8 bases lay in between. The CDR3 region is CASTSGSGANVLTF. DNA for the CDR3: TGTGCCAGCACTTCAGGGTCTGGGGCCAACGTCCTGACTTTC.

On this clonotype itself: A much larger clone lies a single base off, so this may be a read error. The chain employs TRBV19 and TRBJ1-6; perhaps TRBD1 as D (5 bases). This CDR3 comprises 16 residues. CDR1 and CDR2 (germline): LNHDA, SQIVND (reference sequence). CDR3 sequence (DNA): TGTGCCAGAAGTAAGCCCAGGGAGACGGGAAATTCACCCCTCCACTTT. Amino acid sequence: CARSKPRETGNSPLHF.

V gene TRBV19 combines with J gene TRBJ2-7, with unresolved D. Germline values: CDR1 LNHDA, CDR2 SQIVND (reference sequence). This CDR3 has 12 amino acids. Trimming removed 3 bases at V and 7 bases at J, with 10 bases between. The CDR3 is CASSITNGEQYF. Here the CDR3 DNA reads TGTGCCAGTAGTATCACCAACGGAGAGCAGTACTTC.

This clonotype was counted at least ten times. The chain couples TRBV28 to TRBJ2-5, with 8 bases fitting TRBD2. The CDR3 has 16 amino acids. Germline CDR1 and CDR2: MDHEN and SYDVKM. V was pared by 4 bases and J by 5 bases, with 12 bases of the junction left unmatched. The CDR3 sequence is CASSSPGGGLMETQYF. CDR3 in DNA: TGTGCCAGCAGTTCCCCCGGGGGGGGGCTCATGGAGACCCAGTACTTC.

This clonotype was observed a few times. The chain links TRBV29-1 to TRBJ2-1; 7 bases are shared with TRBD1. The CDR3 is 13 residues long. Germline CDR1 reads SQVTM; CDR2 reads ANQGSEA. With 7 bases clipped from V and 3 bases from J, the junction kept 6 bases outside the gene matches. The CDR3 here is CSAPGTDYNEQFF. CDR3 DNA: TGCAGCGCACCCGGGACAGACTACAATGAGCAGTTCTTC.

The V call is TRBV3-1, the J call TRBJ2-3; TRBD2 might be the D (6 bases). Germline loops: CDR1 LGHDT, CDR2 YNNKEL (reference sequence). V lost 2 bases, J lost 2 bases, and 11 bases lay in between. This CDR3 is built from 15 residues. The CDR3 DNA reads TGTGCCAGCAGCCAAAGGGACTGGTACACAGATACGCAGTATTTT. Protein product: CASSQRDWYTDTQYF.

This clonotype was recorded at least ten times. This chain joins TRBV12-3 or TRBV12-4 and TRBJ2-3, with D possibly matching TRBD2 (7 bases). The CDR3 contains 16 residues. Trimming cost V 5 bases and J 6 bases, with 21 bases left between them. CDR3 protein: CASSRDIGPRGDTQYF. In DNA, the CDR3 is TGTGCCAGCAGTCGGGACATCGGGCCGCGGGGGGATACGCAGTATTTT.

This clonotype appeared many times. This chain joins TRBV12-3 or TRBV12-4 and TRBJ2-1; weak D call: TRBD1 (6 bases). Trimming took off 6 bases at V and 0 bases at J, with 12 bases between the two ends. The CDR3 is 15 amino acids. Here the CDR3 reads CASREGESSYNEQFF. The DNA for the CDR3 is TGTGCCAGCAGAGAGGGGGAGAGCTCCTACAATGAGCAGTTCTTC.

This clonotype was seen repeatedly, ten times or more. The CDR3 nucleotides read TGTGCCAGCAGTTTACTTGAACAGGGTGGATCAGATACGCAGTATTTT. This encodes CASSLLEQGGSDTQYF. V usage is TRBV28 and J usage is TRBJ2-3; perhaps TRBD1 as D (6 bases). V was pared by 2 bases and J by 4 bases, with 16 bases between. This CDR3 comprises 16 residues. Germline CDR1 MDHEN, CDR2 SYDVKM.

Many counts were recorded for this clonotype. This chain uses TRBV19 with TRBJ2-1; D is undetermined. The length of the CDR3 is 16 residues. Trimming stripped 7 bases from V and 2 bases from J, with 18 bases between. Germline assignment: CDR1 LNHDA and CDR2 SQIVND (reference sequence). CDR3 DNA sequence: TGTGCCAGTAAGTCGGGCGAGGCCTCTACCTACAATGAGCAGTTCTTC. It encodes CASKSGEASTYNEQFF.